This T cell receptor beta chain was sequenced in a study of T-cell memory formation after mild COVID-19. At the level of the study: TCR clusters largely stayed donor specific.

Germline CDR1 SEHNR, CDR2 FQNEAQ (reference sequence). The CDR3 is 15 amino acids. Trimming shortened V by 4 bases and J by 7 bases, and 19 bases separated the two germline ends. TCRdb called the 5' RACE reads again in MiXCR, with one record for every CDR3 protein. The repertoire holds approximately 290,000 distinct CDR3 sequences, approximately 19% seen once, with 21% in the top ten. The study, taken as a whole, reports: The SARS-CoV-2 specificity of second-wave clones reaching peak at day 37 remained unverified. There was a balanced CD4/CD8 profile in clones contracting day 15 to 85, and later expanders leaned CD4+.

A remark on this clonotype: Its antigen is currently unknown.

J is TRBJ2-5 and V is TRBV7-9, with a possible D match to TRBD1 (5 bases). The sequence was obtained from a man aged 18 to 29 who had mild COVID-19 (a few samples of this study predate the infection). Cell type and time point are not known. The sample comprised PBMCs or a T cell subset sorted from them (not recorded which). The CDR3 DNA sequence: TGTGCCAGCAGCTCCGGCAGGGTATGGCAGGGGACCCAGTACTTC. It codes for CASSSGRVWQGTQYF.